Listed here are 28 T cell receptor beta chains from one sample, sequenced in a study of T cell responses to AZD1222 COVID-19 vaccine. Sequencing used immunoSEQ multiplex PCR; TCRdb keeps in-frame clones, though not all of them. This sample has tens of thousands of clones, with 90% found just once. The source was peripheral blood, collected 28 days after the second AZD1222 dose. These receptors came from an adult who received the AZD1222 COVID-19 vaccine.

V usage is TRBV28 and J usage is TRBJ1-1, with D unresolved. Looked up from germline, CDR1 is MDHEN and CDR2 is SYDVKM. Trimming stripped 8 bases from V and 1 base from J, with 11 bases between. The length of the CDR3 is 13 residues. The CDR3 nucleotides are TGTGCCAGCGTAGGTCGGGGGAACACTGAAGCTTTCTTT. Translation gives CASVGRGNTEAFF.

The V and J genes are TRBV14 and TRBJ1-2; a weak D match, TRBD1 (5 bases). Germline values: CDR1 SGHDN, CDR2 FVKESK. Trimming took off 3 bases at V and 0 bases at J, with 5 bases between the two ends. The CDR3 extends over 13 amino acids. Written as DNA, the CDR3 is TGTGCCAGCAGCCAGGGGGCTAACTATGGCTACACCTTC. It codes for CASSQGANYGYTF.

The chain links TRBV7-2 to TRBJ2-3; 12 bases line up with TRBD2. Germline loops: CDR1 SGHTA, CDR2 FQGNSA. This CDR3 has 15 amino acids. V lost 7 bases and J lost 2; bases outside the gene matches: 4. CDR3 residues: CASTLAGGVTDTQYF. The CDR3 DNA is TGTGCCAGCACCCTAGCGGGGGGGGTCACAGATACGCAGTATTTT.

This chain uses TRBV5-1 with TRBJ2-5; D remains unclear. The CDR3 sequence is 17 residues long. V was clipped by 1 base and J by 5 bases, with 21 bases between them. Germline V gene data show CDR1 as SGHRS and CDR2 as YFSETQ. CDR3 nucleotides: TGCGCCAGCAGCTTGCGAAGTTTTGACACTCTGGTGGAGACCCAGTACTTC. Translating gives CASSLRSFDTLVETQYF.

This clone came up once. The chain employs TRBV6-5 and TRBJ2-7; 8 bases line up with TRBD1. The CDR3 consists of 16 residues. J lost 0 bases, V lost 0 bases, and 4 bases had no gene match. The germline gives CDR1 MNHEY, CDR2 SVGAGI. The CDR3 region is CASSYSGDRSSYEQYF. The DNA of the CDR3 is TGTGCCAGCAGTTACTCCGGGGACAGGAGCTCCTACGAGCAGTACTTC.

This chain uses TRBV12-3 or TRBV12-4 with TRBJ2-2; D not resolved. Trimming pared 3 bases from V and 6 bases from J, leaving 8 bases between. The CDR3 is made up of 13 amino acids. In DNA, the CDR3 is TGTGCCAGCAGTTTTACTGGGGCCGGGGAGCTGTTTTTT. Translation: CASSFTGAGELFF.

The chain has TRBV27 and TRBJ2-6; a weak D match, TRBD1 (6 bases). V was shortened by 2 bases and J by 9 bases, with 8 bases between the two germline ends. The CDR3 covers 13 residues. Germline V CDR1 and CDR2: MNHEY, SMNVEV (reference sequence). The chain's CDR3 is CASSLRGNNVLTF. CDR3 nucleotide sequence: TGTGCCAGCAGTTTAAGGGGGAACAACGTCCTGACTTTC.

The chain combines TRBV19 with TRBJ2-7, with 7 bases fitting TRBD2. Germline CDR1 reads LNHDA; CDR2 reads SQIVND (reference sequence). V lost 0 bases, J lost 6 bases, and 11 bases stayed unmatched. CDR3 length: 16 residues. CDR3 region: CASSIDRGDRPGEQYF. CDR3 DNA sequence: TGTGCCAGTAGTATAGACCGGGGGGACCGTCCCGGCGAGCAGTACTTC.

The V call is TRBV5-1, the J call TRBJ2-7, with 8 bases that match TRBD2. The CDR3 loop spans 14 amino acids. V was pared by 4 bases and J by 0 bases, with 3 bases of the junction left unmatched. In germline, CDR1 is SGHRS, CDR2 YFSETQ. CDR3 in DNA: TGCGCCAGCAGCCCGCGGGGGGACTCCTACGAGCAGTACTTC. Its translation: CASSPRGDSYEQYF.

About this clone itself: Other DNA sequences of this sample code for an identical CDR3. The chain links TRBV12-3 or TRBV12-4 to TRBJ2-5; D uncertain. The V end lost 3 bases, the J end lost 1 base, and 6 bases lay between the germline ends. The CDR3 has 13 residues. The CDR3 bases are TGTGCCAGCAGTTTCGGCTCCCAAGAGACCCAGTACTTC. It encodes CASSFGSQETQYF.

The CDR3 nucleotides read TGTGCCAGCAGTTTATTAACCGCTGAAGCTTTCTTT. Translated: CASSLLTAEAFF. The chain has TRBV28 and TRBJ1-1; D unclear. Germline CDR1 reads MDHEN; CDR2 reads SYDVKM. This CDR3 comprises 12 residues. Trimming took 1 base from V and 6 from J, leaving 6 bases between them. Supplemented by reference TRBV28 and TRBJ1-1, the full variable domain reads DVKVTQSSRYLVKRTGEKVFLECVQDMDHENMFWYRQDPGLGLRLIYFSYDVKMKEKGDIPEGYSVSREKKERFSLILESASTNQTSMYLCASSLLTAEAFFGQGTRLTVV.

CDR3: CASSPPRRVSETQYF. The CDR3 coding sequence is TGTGCCAGCAGCCCCCCCCGCAGGGTGTCAGAGACCCAGTACTTC. The V call is TRBV3-1 (or the pseudogene TRBV3-2), the J call TRBJ2-5; D is perhaps TRBD1 (5 bases). Germline CDR1 is LGHDT and CDR2 is YNNKEL (reference sequence). The V end was cut by 4 bases, the J end by 4 bases, with 16 bases between. There are 15 residues in the CDR3.

The rearrangement uses TRBV12-3 or TRBV12-4 and TRBJ2-1; D unclear. The V gene lost 7 bases and the J gene lost 3 bases, with 10 bases spanning the gap. The CDR3 totals 13 residues. The CDR3 DNA is TGTGCCAGCACCCTTAATTTCTACAATGAGCAGTTCTTC. It yields the protein CASTLNFYNEQFF.

The chain recombines TRBV28 with TRBJ1-2; 7 bases map to TRBD1. The CDR3 is 12 amino acids. Germline lookup yields CDR1 MDHEN and CDR2 SYDVKM. V was pared by 6 bases and J by 8 bases, with 6 bases of the junction left unmatched. This CDR3 reads CASRSTGPGYTF. The CDR3 DNA is TGTGCCAGCAGGTCGACAGGGCCAGGCTACACCTTC.

V gene TRBV5-8 combines with J gene TRBJ2-5; D remains unclear. Trimming removed 3 bases at V and 10 bases at J, with 10 bases between. This CDR3 spans 11 amino acids. The germline CDR1 and CDR2 sequences are SGHTS and YDEGEE. The CDR3, as DNA: TGTGCCAGCAGCTCCCAGGTCGGCCAGTACTTC. Amino acid sequence: CASSSQVGQYF.

This chain links TRBV7-9 with TRBJ2-2; possible D gene TRBD1, 6 bases. This CDR3 has 14 residues. The V gene's germline CDR1 is SEHNR and CDR2 FQNEAQ (reference sequence). Deletions cut 9 bases from V and 3 bases from J, with 14 bases between. The CDR3 is CARPRDTYTGELFF. The CDR3 DNA is TGTGCCAGGCCCCGGGACACCTACACCGGGGAGCTGTTTTTT. The variable domain in full, with the rest retrieved from reference TRBV7-9 and TRBJ2-2, is DTGVSQNPRHKITKRGQNVTFRCDPISEHNRLYWYRQTLGQGPEFLTYFQNEAQLEKSRLLSDRFSAERPKGSFSTLEIQRTEQGDSAMYLCARPRDTYTGELFFGEGSRLTVL.

This clone appeared once. J is TRBJ1-2 and V is TRBV6-5; no firm D call. V was shortened by 5 bases and J by 5 bases, with 15 bases between the two germline ends. The CDR3 extends over 14 amino acids. Germline V CDR1 and CDR2: MNHEY, SVGAGI. CDR3 in amino acids: CASSKRRAAYGYTF. The CDR3 DNA is TGTGCCAGCAGTAAACGCCGGGCTGCATATGGCTACACCTTC.

The chain has TRBV5-8 and TRBJ2-7; 8 bases match TRBD1. J gave up 6 bases and V 0 bases, and 5 bases lay outside the gene matches. CDR1 is SGHTS, CDR2 YDEGEE, per germline. This CDR3 comprises 14 residues. In DNA, the CDR3 is TGTGCCAGCAGCTTGGATGACAGGGGCCTCGAGCAGTACTTC. Amino acid sequence: CASSLDDRGLEQYF.

V gene TRBV2 combines with J gene TRBJ2-5; 8 nucleotides match TRBD2. J gave up 5 bases and V 1 base, and 9 bases lay outside the gene matches. The CDR3 is 16 residues long. Germline V gene sequence: CDR1 SNHLY, CDR2 FYNNEI. In DNA, the CDR3 is TGTGCCAGCAGTGAAGTAGTAACTAGCGGTCCGGAGACCCAGTACTTC. As protein: CASSEVVTSGPETQYF.

V is TRBV28 and J is TRBJ2-1; 7 nucleotides agree with TRBD1. Losses at the gene ends were 5 bases for V and 6 bases for J; bases not matched to a gene: 7. Germline CDR1 MDHEN, CDR2 SYDVKM. The CDR3 is made up of 14 amino acids. The CDR3 protein is CASSRDRMGNEQFF. CDR3 coding DNA: TGTGCCAGCAGTCGGGACAGAATGGGCAATGAGCAGTTCTTC. Full variable domain (outside the CDR3, taken from reference TRBV28 and TRBJ2-1): DVKVTQSSRYLVKRTGEKVFLECVQDMDHENMFWYRQDPGLGLRLIYFSYDVKMKEKGDIPEGYSVSREKKERFSLILESASTNQTSMYLCASSRDRMGNEQFFGPGTRLTVL.

The chain recombines TRBV9 with TRBJ2-3; TRBD2 aligns across 10 bases. This CDR3 comprises 15 residues. Trimming took 4 bases from V and 4 from J; bases not matched to a gene: 6. CDR1 SGDLS and CDR2 YYNGEE come from the germline V gene. The CDR3: CASSFSGGAADTQYF. The CDR3 region has the DNA TGTGCCAGCAGCTTCAGCGGGGGGGCCGCAGATACGCAGTATTTT. Full variable domain (missing parts from reference TRBV9 and TRBJ2-3): DSGVTQTPKHLITATGQRVTLRCSPRSGDLSVYWYQQSLDQGLQFLIQYYNGEERAKGNILERFSAQQFPDLHSELNLSSLELGDSALYFCASSFSGGAADTQYFGPGTRLTVL.

This clone has just one count. V is TRBV9 and J is TRBJ2-7; 7 positions agree with TRBD2. The CDR3 runs 15 residues. Germline lookup yields CDR1 SGDLS and CDR2 YYNGEE. With 2 bases clipped from V and 3 bases from J, the junction kept 8 bases outside the gene matches. CDR3 sequence reads: CASSVNPGGGYEQYF. CDR3 coding DNA: TGTGCCAGCAGCGTTAATCCGGGGGGTGGCTACGAGCAGTACTTC.

The rearrangement links TRBV27 to TRBJ1-6; 7 bases fit TRBD1. The V and J ends lost 5 bases and 7 bases, in that order; junction bases with no gene match: 8. The length of the CDR3 is 15 residues. Per germline, CDR1 MNHEY and CDR2 SMNVEV (reference sequence). CDR3 in DNA: TGTGCCAGCAGTACAGAATTGACAGGGAATTCACCCCTCCACTTT. Its translation: CASSTELTGNSPLHF.

CDR3: CASSLEGGLSYNEQFF. CDR3 sequence (DNA): TGTGCCAGCAGCTTAGAGGGGGGCCTCTCCTACAATGAGCAGTTCTTC. The chain uses TRBV5-5 and TRBJ2-1; perhaps D is TRBD1 or TRBD2 (6 bases each). The ends were cut back, 2 bases at V and 0 bases at J, with 12 bases in the middle. The CDR3 contains 16 residues. Germline lookup yields CDR1 SGHKS and CDR2 YYEKEE (reference sequence).

The chain employs TRBV6-5 and TRBJ1-6; 9 bases match TRBD1. Germline assignment: CDR1 MNHEY and CDR2 SVGAGI. With V trimmed by 5 bases and J by 7 bases, 6 bases remained unmatched. The CDR3 is 15 residues long. CDR3 nucleotide sequence: TGTGCCAGCAGTATGACAGGGACAGGGAATTCACCCCTCCACTTT. Encoded protein: CASSMTGTGNSPLHF.

This clone was detected only once. V and J are TRBV4-1 and TRBJ2-7; 7 bases line up with TRBD1. V lost 1 base and J lost 3; bases outside the gene matches: 6. Looked up from germline, CDR1 is MGHRA and CDR2 is YSYEKL. The CDR3 is made up of 15 amino acids. For the CDR3, the DNA is TGCGCCAGCAGCCAAGTCTCAGGACAGGTCTACGAGCAGTACTTC. This encodes CASSQVSGQVYEQYF.

V gene TRBV11-2 combines with J gene TRBJ2-7; possibly TRBD1 or TRBD2 for D (5 bases each). V gave up 1 base and J gave up 7 bases, with 14 bases separating them. The CDR3 extends over 14 amino acids. Germline V gene data show CDR1 as SGHAT and CDR2 as FQNNGV. CDR3 region: CASSLGVGEWEQYF. The CDR3 DNA is TGTGCCAGCAGCTTAGGAGTAGGGGAGTGGGAGCAGTACTTC.

This chain joins TRBV6-5 and TRBJ1-1; 7 bases agree with TRBD1. V lost 7 bases and J lost 6; bases outside the gene matches: 8. The CDR3 extends over 13 amino acids. Germline V lookup: CDR1 MNHEY, CDR2 SVGAGI. CDR3 sequence: CASTMGQTPEAFF. In DNA form, the CDR3 reads TGTGCCAGCACTATGGGACAGACCCCTGAAGCTTTCTTT.